This T cell receptor beta chain was obtained from a study of blood T cell repertoires in COVID-19. Study overall: COVID-19 samples, acute and convalescent, were from the United States, Italy and Spain.

Profiled with immunoSEQ multiplex PCR; TCRdb holds only in-frame clones, not every one. The table lists over 150,000 clones, around nine tenths of them singletons. Trimming at V came to 5 bases and at J to 1 base, leaving 9 bases not matched to a gene. This CDR3 contains 16 residues. Germline V gene lookup returns CDR1 MNHNY and CDR2 SVGAGI (reference sequence). The sequencing input was peripheral blood. The V call is TRBV6-6, the J call TRBJ1-1; the match to TRBD1 covers 8 bases. The source of this sequence is a man in his forties or fifties with active or convalescent COVID-19. The CDR3 nucleotides are TGTGCCAGCAGTCCCCAGGGGGCTAGCGGGAACACTGAAGCTTTCTTT. This codes for CASSPQGASGNTEAFF.